These 14 T cell receptor beta chains were sequenced from one sample in a study of cytomegalovirus exposure and HLA in healthy donors. The PCR made use of 60 Vbeta and 13 Jbeta primers. Profiling relied on immunoSEQ multiplex PCR, and the TCRdb table lists in-frame clones only, not all of them. Of 100,000 or so clones in the sample, about 16% were seen once. The sequenced sample was PBMCs. These receptors were collected from a female donor in good health and CMV-seronegative.

This rearrangement joins TRBV18 to TRBJ1-5; tentative D call: TRBD1 (6 bases). Germline V lookup: CDR1 KGHSH, CDR2 LQKENI. CDR3 size: 18 residues. V was trimmed by 2 bases and J by 0 bases, leaving 17 bases between them. For the CDR3, the DNA is TGTGCCAGCTCACCAGCGGGGGGCGACTACCTTAGCAATCAGCCCCAGCATTTT. Translation: CASSPAGGDYLSNQPQHF.

V gene TRBV6-5 combines with J gene TRBJ2-7; tentative D call: TRBD1 (5 bases). V shed 6 bases and J shed 2 bases, with 8 bases lying between them. Germline V gene sequence: CDR1 MNHEY, CDR2 SVGAGI. This CDR3 is 12 amino acids long. The CDR3 coding sequence is TGTGCCAGCAGACAGGCTGCCTACGAGCAGTACTTC. Amino acids: CASRQAAYEQYF.

V usage is TRBV9 and J usage is TRBJ2-1, with D possibly being TRBD2 (6 bases). The germline V and J ends were trimmed by 0 bases and 6 bases, with 16 bases remaining between them. Germline V gene lookup returns CDR1 SGDLS and CDR2 YYNGEE. This CDR3 has 16 residues. The CDR3 DNA reads TGTGCCAGCAGCGTAGTAGGGACTGGTTCTCTCAATGAGCAGTTCTTC. This encodes CASSVVGTGSLNEQFF.

The chain links TRBV19 to TRBJ1-5; maybe TRBD1 (5 bases). The V end lost 3 bases, the J end lost 3 bases, and 12 bases lay between the germline ends. The CDR3 has 15 residues. CDR1 and CDR2 from the germline V gene are LNHDA and SQIVND (reference sequence). The CDR3 DNA follows: TGTGCCAGTAGTATGGCAGGGAACAACAATCAGCCCCAGCATTTT. The encoded protein is CASSMAGNNNQPQHF.

This clone appeared a few times. The CDR3 DNA reads TGTGCCAGAAGCTTGGCAGCGGGGAGGGCTTACGAGCAGTACTTC. Its protein is CARSLAAGRAYEQYF. The chain combines TRBV5-3 with TRBJ2-7, with 7 bases fitting TRBD2. TRBV5-3 is an ORF, with its function uncertain. Trimming at V came to 0 bases and at J to 4 bases, leaving 7 bases not matched to a gene. The CDR3 covers 15 residues.

J is TRBJ2-4 and V is TRBV9; 9 bases are a match to TRBD1. The J segment lost 8 bases and the V segment lost 2 bases, leaving 5 bases of the junction unmatched. The germline CDR1 and CDR2 sequences are SGDLS and YYNGEE. This CDR3 comprises 14 residues. CDR3 region: CASSVGTGLDIQYF. The CDR3 nucleotides read TGTGCCAGCAGCGTTGGGACAGGGCTGGACATTCAGTACTTC.

J is TRBJ1-1 and V is TRBV6-1; tentative D call: TRBD1 (6 bases). Germline V gene sequence: CDR1 MNHNS, CDR2 SASEGT. V gave up 2 bases and J gave up 0 bases, with 10 bases separating them. CDR3 length: 15 residues. The CDR3 DNA sequence: TGTGCCAGCAGTGAAACAGGGACCATGAACACTGAAGCTTTCTTT. It is translated as CASSETGTMNTEAFF.

The V call is TRBV7-2, the J call TRBJ2-7; 9 bases line up with TRBD1. Germline CDR1 SGHTA, CDR2 FQGNSA. The ends lost 4 bases at V and 5 bases at J; junction bases unmatched: 9. This CDR3 has 15 amino acids. CDR3 DNA sequence: TGTGCCAGCAGCTCCCGGGACAGGGAGACCCACGAGCAGTACTTC. Its translation is CASSSRDRETHEQYF.

The sample holds a few counts of this clone. The chain employs TRBV5-3 and TRBJ1-2; possible D gene TRBD1, 5 bases. TRBV5-3 is classed as an ORF, of uncertain function. V gave up 1 base and J gave up 4 bases, with 8 bases separating them. This CDR3 has 13 residues. CDR3 sequence reads: CARSLPRVYGYTF. CDR3 sequence (DNA): TGTGCCAGAAGCTTGCCCAGGGTCTATGGCTACACCTTC.

The V gene is TRBV5-1, the J gene TRBJ2-5; D is perhaps TRBD2 (6 bases). The CDR3 runs 15 residues. Germline CDR1 and CDR2: SGHRS and YFSETQ. Deletions cut 0 bases from V and 1 base from J, with 10 bases between. The CDR3, as DNA: TGCGCCAGCAGCTTGGGACTAGTGGCCCAAGAGACCCAGTACTTC. It codes for CASSLGLVAQETQYF.

The chain carries TRBV4-1 and TRBJ1-2; 9 positions agree with TRBD1. The CDR3 has 14 amino acids. Germline V gene data show CDR1 as MGHRA and CDR2 as YSYEKL. V lost 3 bases to trimming and J lost 7 bases; unmatched junction nucleotides: 6. DNA for the CDR3: TGCGCCAGCAGCCATGCCGGGACAGGGAGTGGCTACACCTTC. Its protein product is CASSHAGTGSGYTF.

V is TRBV13 and J is TRBJ2-7, with D perhaps matching TRBD2 (8 bases). The CDR3 contains 17 residues. The V and J ends lost 4 bases and 5 bases respectively, with 24 bases between them. Germline loops: CDR1 PRHDT, CDR2 FYEKMQ (reference sequence). The DNA for the CDR3 is TGTGCCAGCAGCTATAATCAGGGGGGACTAGATATGCACGAGCAGTACTTC. Translation gives CASSYNQGGLDMHEQYF.

The CDR3 reads CASSHTGTSDEQYF. CDR3 sequence (DNA): TGCGCCAGCAGCCATACCGGGACTAGCGACGAGCAGTACTTC. The chain links TRBV4-3 to TRBJ2-7; TRBD2 matches at 10 bases. CDR1 and CDR2 (germline): LGHNA, YSLEER. The CDR3 is 14 residues long. V was clipped by 3 bases and J by 5 bases; unmatched bases: 4.

The sample holds a few counts of this clone. The chain uses TRBV5-4 and TRBJ1-1, with 7 bases that match TRBD1. The CDR3 loop spans 15 amino acids. Germline-derived CDR1 and CDR2 are SGHNT and YYREEE (reference sequence). Trimming cost V 0 bases and J 4 bases; bases outside gene matches: 6. The CDR3 coding sequence is TGTGCCAGCAGCTTGGGACAGGGAACAGGCACTGAAGCTTTCTTT. Translating gives CASSLGQGTGTEAFF.